Listed below are T cell receptor beta chains from one sample, sequenced in a study of post-analysis software for immune sequencing data. TCRdb reprocessed the PCR reads via MiXCR and lists one record per CDR3 protein. The sample records hundreds of thousands of distinct CDR3 sequences, just under 30% being singletons. Sequenced input: blood. The receptor source for this set is a girl under 18 with multiple sclerosis. CDR3s include the opening cysteine and the closing phenylalanine or tryptophan. The D gene is left open where the match is weak.

J gene,D gene,V gene,CDR3 protein,CDR3 DNA
TRBJ2-3,.,TRBV6-6,CTSSSSGDTQYF,TGTACCAGCAGTTCCAGTGGGGATACGCAGTATTTT
TRBJ2-3,.,TRBV4-3,CANSQGGVYDTQYF,TGCGCCAACAGCCAAGGGGGTGTCTACGATACGCAGTATTTT
TRBJ1-2,TRBD1,TRBV4-1,CASSQATGEGYTF,TGCGCCAGCAGCCAAGCGACAGGGGAGGGCTACACCTTC
TRBJ1-6,.,TRBV20-1,CSASRTVGNSPLHF,TGCAGTGCTAGCAGGACAGTGGGTAATTCACCCCTCCACTTT
TRBJ2-4,.,TRBV28,CASSSTTSYKNIQYF,TGTGCCAGCAGCTCGACTACTAGCTACAAAAACATTCAGTACTTC
TRBJ2-1,.,TRBV19,CASSIRVITYNEQFF,TGTGCCAGTAGTATCAGGGTAATTACCTACAATGAGCAGTTCTTC
TRBJ2-3,.,TRBV10-3,CAISPLQSASTDTQYF,TGTGCCATCAGCCCCTTACAGTCCGCTAGCACAGATACGCAGTATTTT
TRBJ2-3,TRBD2,TRBV7-6,CASSLASGGSHTDTQYF,TGTGCCAGCAGCTTAGCTAGCGGGGGGTCCCACACAGATACGCAGTATTTT
TRBJ2-4,.,TRBV12-3/TRBV12-4,CASSVAGNIQYF,TGTGCCAGCTCCGTAGCAGGAAACATTCAGTACTTC
TRBJ2-3,TRBD1,TRBV7-2,CASSARRQGPSTGTQYF,TGTGCCAGCAGCGCCCGGAGACAGGGACCAAGCACAGGTACGCAGTATTTT